A single sample gave rise to the 30 T cell receptor beta chains below, sequenced in a study of shared clonotypes between healthy human individuals (dated by TCRdb to 2018 to 2020). CD8 naive samples were CD45RO-negative cells positively selected for CCR7, giving a CD45RA+CCR7+ population that excluded TemRA cells. The library was produced with the immunoSEQ multiplex PCR assay. Drawn from immuneACCESS, this table holds only the in-frame rearrangements with V and J called that TCRdb kept. Clones are partly lost; checked studies trace under half to an unresolved V gene and leave the rest unexplained. For this sample the table gives about 590,000 clones, of which nearly 97% were detected only once. Together, the top ten hold 0.11% of the sample. What was sequenced was naive CD8+ T cells sorted from blood. In the paper's terms, the cell subset or site label means: CD45RA+CCR7+. Receptors originate from a woman aged 25-40 years in good health.

The rearrangement joins TRBV5-1 to TRBJ2-1; 12 bases are shared with TRBD2. V trimming: 3 bases; J trimming: 4 bases; junction bases outside the gene matches: 5. The CDR3 has 16 residues. The germline V gene has CDR1 SGHRS and CDR2 YFSETQ. The CDR3 protein is CASSSYGTSGYNEQFF. The CDR3 nucleotides are TGCGCCAGCAGCTCATACGGGACTAGCGGGTACAATGAGCAGTTCTTC.

This clone showed up just once. The rearrangement links TRBV27 to TRBJ2-1; 9 nucleotides align to TRBD2. Trimming took 8 bases from V and 2 from J; bases not matched to a gene: 4. CDR1 MNHEY and CDR2 SMNVEV come from the germline V gene (reference sequence). This CDR3 has 14 residues. Written as DNA, the CDR3 is TGTGCCAGCGAACCTAGCGGGACCTACAATGAGCAGTTCTTC. Amino acid sequence: CASEPSGTYNEQFF.

The CDR3 DNA reads TGTGCCAGCAGCCCGCAAGAGACCCAGTACTTC. Protein sequence: CASSPQETQYF. The chain has TRBV7-9 and TRBJ2-5; D call uncertain. In germline, CDR1 is SEHNR, CDR2 FQNEAQ (reference sequence). The CDR3 length is 11 residues. Trimming left V 5 bases short and J 2 bases short, with 3 bases between. Full variable domain (outside the CDR3, taken from reference TRBV7-9 and TRBJ2-5): DTGVSQNPRHKITKRGQNVTFRCDPISEHNRLYWYRQTLGQGPEFLTYFQNEAQLEKSRLLSDRFSAERPKGSFSTLEIQRTEQGDSAMYLCASSPQETQYFGPGTRLLVL.

The rearrangement uses TRBV28 and TRBJ1-5; D is unresolved. The V gene lost 2 bases and the J gene lost 2 bases, with 13 bases spanning the gap. Germline loops: CDR1 MDHEN, CDR2 SYDVKM. CDR3 length: 16 residues. Here the CDR3 reads CASSLDLGLGNQPQHF. Here the CDR3 DNA reads TGTGCCAGCAGTTTAGATCTTGGGCTTGGCAATCAGCCCCAGCATTTT. The full variable domain, with the rest looked up from reference TRBV28 and TRBJ1-5, is DVKVTQSSRYLVKRTGEKVFLECVQDMDHENMFWYRQDPGLGLRLIYFSYDVKMKEKGDIPEGYSVSREKKERFSLILESASTNQTSMYLCASSLDLGLGNQPQHFGDGTRLSIL.

The chain is built from TRBV6-1 and TRBJ2-7; D gene unclear. This CDR3 is 13 amino acids long. Germline CDR1 and CDR2: MNHNS and SASEGT. The V end lost 2 bases, the J end lost 3 bases, and 8 bases lay between the germline ends. The CDR3 DNA reads as TGTGCCAGCAGTGAATCGGGCAACTACGAGCAGTACTTC. It encodes CASSESGNYEQYF.

J is TRBJ2-2 and V is TRBV4-2; the D gene is possibly TRBD1 (6 bases). Germline V gene lookup returns CDR1 LGHNA and CDR2 YNFKEQ. V lost 0 bases, J lost 5 bases, and 10 bases lay in between. The CDR3 covers 15 residues. CDR3 coding DNA: TGTGCCAGCAGCCAAGAACAGGGTTGGACCGGGGAGCTGTTTTTT. It is translated as CASSQEQGWTGELFF.

This clone was counted between two and nine times. The chain joins TRBV6-6 to TRBJ2-5; D might be TRBD2 (5 bases). CDR1 is MNHNY, CDR2 SVGAGI, per germline (reference sequence). The CDR3 consists of 14 residues. The V gene lost 5 bases and the J gene lost 4 bases, with 14 bases spanning the gap. CDR3 amino acids: CASSPGRGSETQYF. The CDR3 bases are TGTGCCAGCAGTCCCGGACGCGGGTCAGAGACCCAGTACTTC.

The rearrangement links TRBV7-9 to TRBJ2-1, with TRBD2 identical over 9 bases. This CDR3 spans 16 amino acids. The V gene's germline CDR1 is SEHNR and CDR2 FQNEAQ (reference sequence). The ends lost 5 bases at V and 6 bases at J; junction bases unmatched: 11. The CDR3 coding sequence is TGTGCCAGCAGCCCCACCCTAGCGGGACTCGGCAATGAGCAGTTCTTC. Translating gives CASSPTLAGLGNEQFF.

V and J are TRBV19 and TRBJ2-2; perhaps TRBD2 as D (5 bases). The CDR3 runs 13 residues. From germline, CDR1 is LNHDA and CDR2 SQIVND (reference sequence). V lost 4 bases and J 10 bases, leaving 13 bases between the germline ends. CDR3 protein: CASSSGLAVELFF. The CDR3 coding sequence is TGTGCCAGTAGTAGCGGCCTAGCTGTGGAGCTGTTTTTT.

The chain uses TRBV4-1 and TRBJ2-7; 8 bases align to TRBD2. The V gene's germline CDR1 is MGHRA and CDR2 YSYEKL. This CDR3 contains 16 residues. The V gene end was trimmed by 0 bases and the J gene end by 1 base; junction bases not matched to a gene: 5. Here the CDR3 reads CASSQDAAGVSYEQYF. The CDR3 nucleotides are TGCGCCAGCAGCCAAGACGCAGCGGGAGTTTCCTACGAGCAGTACTTC.

The genes are TRBV7-2 and TRBJ2-2; D tentatively fits TRBD1 or TRBD2 (5 bases each). Germline CDR1 reads SGHTA; CDR2 reads FQGNSA. The CDR3 has 14 amino acids. Deletions cut 5 bases from V and 3 bases from J, with 10 bases between. Written as DNA, the CDR3 is TGTGCCAGCAGCCTATTGGGGGACACCGGGGAGCTGTTTTTT. Amino acids: CASSLLGDTGELFF. Variable domain in full (rest from reference TRBV7-2 and TRBJ2-2): GAGVSQSPSNKVTEKGKDVELRCDPISGHTALYWYRQSLGQGLEFLIYFQGNSAPDKSGLPSDRFSAERTGGSVSTLTIQRTQQEDSAVYLCASSLLGDTGELFFGEGSRLTVL.

The genes are TRBV19 and TRBJ2-7; TRBD1 agrees at 9 bases. The CDR3 length is 15 residues. In germline, CDR1 is LNHDA, CDR2 SQIVND (reference sequence). The V segment lost 1 base and the J segment 5 bases; nucleotides outside the gene matches: 6. The CDR3 region is CASSIGQGGSHEQYF. CDR3 nucleotide sequence: TGTGCCAGTAGTATAGGACAGGGGGGGTCCCACGAGCAGTACTTC.

The chain couples TRBV19 to TRBJ1-5; D ambiguous. The V gene's germline CDR1 is LNHDA and CDR2 SQIVND (reference sequence). V was shortened by 3 bases and J by 0 bases, with 24 bases between the two germline ends. The CDR3 spans 20 residues. Here the CDR3 reads CASSIFLVMGTEYSNQPQHF. CDR3 bases: TGTGCCAGTAGTATTTTTTTGGTCATGGGAACTGAATATAGCAATCAGCCCCAGCATTTT.

The chain links TRBV5-6 to TRBJ2-5; maybe TRBD2 (5 bases). Trimming stripped 4 bases from V and 5 bases from J, with 6 bases between. The CDR3 length is 11 residues. CDR1 is SGHDT, CDR2 YYEEEE, per germline. In nucleotides, the CDR3 is TGTGCCAGCAGCGGCGGGGAGACCCAGTACTTC. It is translated as CASSGGETQYF.

The chain employs TRBV5-6 and TRBJ2-7; D call uncertain. Germline CDR1 reads SGHDT; CDR2 reads YYEEEE. V was trimmed by 4 bases and J by 6 bases, leaving 14 bases between them. This CDR3 comprises 13 residues. The CDR3 loop is CASSPVARGEQYF. In DNA, the CDR3 is TGTGCCAGCAGCCCGGTCGCAAGAGGCGAGCAGTACTTC.

The chain is built from TRBV5-6 and TRBJ2-1; D is undetermined. The CDR3 runs 17 residues. The V and J ends lost 0 bases and 2 bases respectively, with 15 bases between them. Germline V lookup: CDR1 SGHDT, CDR2 YYEEEE. The CDR3 nucleotides read TGTGCCAGCAGCTTGGTGCTCTCCTACGGCCCCTACAATGAGCAGTTCTTC. It translates to CASSLVLSYGPYNEQFF.

A single count supports this clone. The rearrangement uses TRBV27 and TRBJ2-7; tentatively, D is TRBD1 (5 bases). Deletions cut 9 bases from V and 1 base from J, with 13 bases between. The CDR3 sequence is 13 residues long. Germline V gives CDR1 MNHEY, CDR2 SMNVEV (reference sequence). CDR3 residues: CASGHPTSYEQYF. CDR3 in DNA: TGTGCCAGTGGACATCCGACTTCCTACGAGCAGTACTTC.

This chain joins TRBV19 and TRBJ2-1; 13 nucleotides line up with TRBD2. The CDR3 sequence is 16 residues long. Germline assignment: CDR1 LNHDA and CDR2 SQIVND (reference sequence). The V and J ends lost 6 bases and 3 bases, in that order; junction bases with no gene match: 5. CDR3 DNA: TGTGCCAGTAGGACTAGCGGGAGGCCAATCTACAATGAGCAGTTCTTC. Translation: CASRTSGRPIYNEQFF.

J is TRBJ2-7 and V is TRBV29-1, with 9 positions matching TRBD1. This CDR3 comprises 14 residues. The germline gives CDR1 SQVTM, CDR2 ANQGSEA. Trimming at V came to 5 bases and at J to 2 bases, leaving 7 bases not matched to a gene. The CDR3: CSVKPGQGPYEQYF. The DNA for the CDR3 is TGCAGCGTTAAGCCGGGACAGGGACCCTACGAGCAGTACTTC.

In regard to this clone: Other DNA sequences in this specimen translate into the identical CDR3. This chain joins TRBV7-9 and TRBJ2-1; 7 bases are shared with TRBD2. In germline, CDR1 is SEHNR, CDR2 FQNEAQ (reference sequence). Trimming at V came to 5 bases and at J to 0 bases, leaving 4 bases not matched to a gene. This CDR3 is built from 15 residues. The CDR3 nucleotides are TGTGCCAGCAGCCCTAGCGGATCCTCCTACAATGAGCAGTTCTTC. Its protein is CASSPSGSSYNEQFF.

This clone is a singleton in its sample. The chain employs TRBV10-3 and TRBJ1-4; D perhaps matches TRBD1 (5 bases). V dropped 0 bases and J dropped 6 bases, with 5 bases sitting between them. The CDR3 runs 13 residues. Per the germline V gene, CDR1 is ENHRY and CDR2 is SYGVKD. This CDR3 is CAISESGDEKLFF. The CDR3 DNA sequence: TGTGCCATCAGTGAGTCAGGGGATGAAAAACTGTTTTTT.

As DNA, the CDR3 is TGCGCCAGCAGCTTGCTGGGGACTAGGGGAGATACGCAGTATTTT. This encodes CASSLLGTRGDTQYF. The V gene is TRBV5-1, the J gene TRBJ2-3, with 8 nucleotides matching TRBD2. V shed 1 base and J 5 bases; nucleotides not matched to a gene: 6. This CDR3 comprises 15 residues. CDR1 is SGHRS and CDR2 is YFSETQ in the germline V gene.

V is TRBV7-9 and J is TRBJ1-3; 7 bases map to TRBD1. This CDR3 is 19 amino acids long. V lost 5 bases to trimming and J lost 3 bases; unmatched junction nucleotides: 19. Germline values: CDR1 SEHNR, CDR2 FQNEAQ (reference sequence). CDR3: CASSPPDRVSPTFGNTIYF. CDR3 nucleotide sequence: TGTGCCAGCAGCCCTCCTGACAGGGTGTCGCCGACCTTTGGAAACACCATATATTTT.

The V gene is TRBV28, the J gene TRBJ2-2, with D perhaps being TRBD1 or TRBD2 (5 bases each). Germline V gene data show CDR1 as MDHEN and CDR2 as SYDVKM. Trimming removed 6 bases at V and 2 bases at J, with 22 bases between. The CDR3 has 18 residues. Written as DNA, the CDR3 is TGTGCCAGCAGCGAAACCGGGACGCAAGAAGGTAACACCGGGGAGCTGTTTTTT. This translates into CASSETGTQEGNTGELFF.

The V and J genes are TRBV15 and TRBJ2-1; 7 bases fit TRBD2. CDR1 and CDR2 from the germline V gene are LNHNV and YYDKDF (reference sequence). The CDR3 spans 16 residues. V was pared by 0 bases and J by 8 bases, with 10 bases of the junction left unmatched. CDR3 in DNA: TGTGCCACCAGCAGAGATCATCGCGGGAGAATACATGAGCAGTTCTTC. As protein: CATSRDHRGRIHEQFF.

The V gene is TRBV19, the J gene TRBJ1-5; 8 bases fit TRBD1. Looked up from germline, CDR1 is LNHDA and CDR2 is SQIVND (reference sequence). There are 16 residues in the CDR3. With 1 base clipped from V and 5 bases from J, the junction kept 7 bases outside the gene matches. In nucleotides, the CDR3 is TGTGCCAGTAGTATAGCCCCCGGACAGGGCGATCAGCCCCAGCATTTT. This encodes CASSIAPGQGDQPQHF. Full variable domain (missing parts from reference TRBV19 and TRBJ1-5): DGGITQSPKYLFRKEGQNVTLSCEQNLNHDAMYWYRQDPGQGLRLIYYSQIVNDFQKGDIAEGYSVSREKKESFPLTVTSAQKNPTAFYLCASSIAPGQGDQPQHFGDGTRLSIL.

The chain combines TRBV7-7 with TRBJ2-1; 13 bases line up with TRBD2. Per germline, CDR1 SSHAT and CDR2 FNYEAQ (reference sequence). Trimming took 3 bases from V and 7 from J; bases not matched to a gene: 3. This CDR3 spans 15 amino acids. The CDR3 is CASSLTSGRRNEQFF. For the CDR3, the DNA is TGTGCCAGCAGCTTGACTAGCGGGAGGAGGAATGAGCAGTTCTTC.

This sequence joins TRBV5-6 and TRBJ1-3, with D unclear. V was clipped by 0 bases and J by 8 bases, with 21 bases between them. Germline V gene sequence: CDR1 SGHDT, CDR2 YYEEEE. The CDR3 has 17 residues. CDR3: CASSLGLAEGFSDTIYF. The CDR3 DNA reads as TGTGCCAGCAGCTTGGGGCTGGCGGAGGGTTTTTCGGACACCATATATTTT.

The chain is built from TRBV21-1 and TRBJ2-3; TRBD2, the table's D call, was not compared with the DNA. TRBV21-1 is noted as a pseudogene. The CDR3 length is 16 residues. The CDR3, as DNA: TGTGCCAGCAGCGGGAGAACAAGGACTAGCGGTCATACGCAGTATTTT. This sequence encodes CASSGRTRTSGHTQYF.

The chain has TRBV5-6 and TRBJ2-7; 11 bases map to TRBD2. Trimming cost V 2 bases and J 5 bases; bases outside gene matches: 9. From germline, CDR1 is SGHDT and CDR2 YYEEEE. The CDR3 sequence is 16 residues long. The CDR3 here is CASSFIHSGRANEQYF. In DNA, the CDR3 is TGTGCCAGCAGCTTTATACATAGCGGGAGGGCGAACGAGCAGTACTTC. The full variable domain, completed using reference TRBV5-6 and TRBJ2-7, is DAGVTQSPTHLIKTRGQQVTLRCSPKSGHDTVSWYQQALGQGPQFIFQYYEEEERQRGNFPDRFSGHQFPNYSSELNVNALLLGDSALYLCASSFIHSGRANEQYFGPGTRLTVT.